The 18 T cell receptor beta chains below all came from one sample that was sequenced in a study of PD-1 blockade in classical Hodgkin lymphoma. Every patient had relapsed following autologous stem cell transplantation, and cohorts differed in brentuximab vedotin exposure. Sequencing was performed with immunoSEQ multiplex PCR; in TCRdb, only in-frame clones are kept and a portion is missing. The sample holds some 41,000 clones, 65% to 85% seen once. This specimen consisted of peripheral blood mononuclear cells (PBMCs), obtained before the second cycle of nivolumab. Receptors originate from a human donor with classical Hodgkin lymphoma.

This chain joins TRBV13 and TRBJ2-1; 7 bases are a match to TRBD2. Germline lookup yields CDR1 PRHDT and CDR2 FYEKMQ (reference sequence). The CDR3 totals 15 residues. The V and J ends lost 0 bases and 6 bases, in that order; junction bases with no gene match: 5. CDR3 bases: TGTGCCAGCAGCTTAGGGCTAGCGGTAGGCAATGAGCAGTTCTTC. Its protein product is CASSLGLAVGNEQFF.

The J gene is TRBJ2-1, the V gene TRBV6-4; TRBD2 agrees at 12 bases. Germline-derived CDR1 and CDR2 are MRHNA and SNTAGT. With 6 bases clipped from V and 6 bases from J, the junction kept 6 bases outside the gene matches. CDR3 length equals 15 residues. The chain's CDR3 is CASSRTSGMPNEQFF. The CDR3 coding sequence is TGTGCCAGCAGCAGGACTAGCGGGATGCCCAATGAGCAGTTCTTC.

This chain connects TRBV2 to TRBJ2-3, with 10 bases fitting TRBD2. Germline V gene data show CDR1 as SNHLY and CDR2 as FYNNEI. Trimming removed 7 bases from V and 5 bases from J; junction bases left unmatched: 6. The CDR3 sequence is 14 residues long. CDR3 residues: CASNTGLALDTQYF. In nucleotides, the CDR3 is TGTGCCAGCAATACGGGACTAGCGTTAGATACGCAGTATTTT.

In its sample, this clone was seen a few times. The CDR3 region is CASSQDKGSYNEQFF. The CDR3 nucleotides read TGCGCCAGCAGCCAAGATAAGGGCTCCTACAATGAGCAGTTCTTC. V gene TRBV4-3 combines with J gene TRBJ2-1; D uncertain. The V and J ends lost 0 bases and 0 bases respectively, with 6 bases between them. The V gene's germline CDR1 is LGHNA and CDR2 YSLEER. This CDR3 is 15 amino acids long.

The gene calls are TRBV14 and TRBJ2-3, with D uncertain. CDR1 is SGHDN, CDR2 FVKESK, per germline. This CDR3 comprises 14 residues. V shed 3 bases and J shed 0 bases, with 7 bases lying between them. The CDR3 nucleotides are TGTGCCAGCAGCCAGTCTTCTAGCACAGATACGCAGTATTTT. Encoded protein: CASSQSSSTDTQYF.

The chain combines TRBV10-2 with TRBJ1-4; maybe TRBD1 (5 bases). The CDR3 is 15 amino acids. Germline CDR1 WSHSY, CDR2 SAAADI. V was shortened by 6 bases and J by 8 bases, with 19 bases between the two germline ends. CDR3 DNA: TGCGCCAGCAGCGACTCCCAGGGATCGACCGAAAAACTGTTTTTT. Translated, it gives CASSDSQGSTEKLFF.

This chain links TRBV10-3 with TRBJ1-1; no reliable D call. With 0 bases removed from V and 7 bases from J, the gap between germline ends came to 9 bases. This CDR3 spans 13 amino acids. Germline CDR1 ENHRY, CDR2 SYGVKD. The CDR3 DNA sequence: TGTGCCATCAGTGAGTCCGTCCGGTATGAAGCTTTCTTT. Protein sequence: CAISESVRYEAFF.

By frequency in the sample, this clone is medium-sized. The chain links TRBV2 to TRBJ1-2, with D perhaps matching TRBD1 (6 bases). This CDR3 contains 13 residues. Germline loops: CDR1 SNHLY, CDR2 FYNNEI. V lost 10 bases and J lost 1, with 13 bases in between. CDR3 in amino acids: CANRQDDNYGYTF. The DNA for the CDR3 is TGTGCCAACAGACAGGATGATAACTATGGCTACACCTTC.

With regard to this clone: The same CDR3 is also encoded by other DNA sequences in this sample. The chain recombines TRBV5-6 with TRBJ2-7; no clear D gene. Looked up from germline, CDR1 is SGHDT and CDR2 is YYEEEE. The CDR3 sequence is 13 residues long. V lost 2 bases and J lost 3, with 9 bases in between. The CDR3 nucleotides are TGTGCCAGCAGCTTAGGGAACAACTACGAGCAGTACTTC. Translation: CASSLGNNYEQYF.

The chain uses TRBV28 and TRBJ2-7; 10 nucleotides agree with TRBD1. This CDR3 is 15 amino acids long. Germline CDR1 is MDHEN and CDR2 is SYDVKM. Germline trimming cut 1 base from V and 5 bases from J; bases unmatched to any gene: 5. The CDR3 nucleotides are TGTGCCAGCAGTTTATTCCCCGGGACAGGGGACGAGCAGTACTTC. Amino acids: CASSLFPGTGDEQYF.

The chain has TRBV4-1 and TRBJ2-7; 9 bases are a match to TRBD1. Germline trimming cut 1 base from V and 4 bases from J; bases unmatched to any gene: 8. The length of the CDR3 is 16 residues. Germline V gene lookup returns CDR1 MGHRA and CDR2 YSYEKL. CDR3 DNA sequence: TGCGCCAGCAGCCAAGGAGTAGGACAGGGGAGATACGAGCAGTACTTC. Translation: CASSQGVGQGRYEQYF.

The chain joins TRBV19 to TRBJ2-1, with D perhaps being TRBD1 or TRBD2 (5 bases each). Germline CDR1 and CDR2: LNHDA and SQIVND (reference sequence). Trimming shortened V by 6 bases and J by 9 bases, and 12 bases separated the two germline ends. The CDR3 is 12 residues long. CDR3 DNA: TGTGCCAGTAGCCCCCCTGGGGGTGAGCAGTTCTTC. This gives the protein CASSPPGGEQFF.

The CDR3 bases are TGTGCCAGCAACCAGGGGGCAGGTGAAGCTTTCTTT. Its protein product is CASNQGAGEAFF. This rearrangement joins TRBV7-3 to TRBJ1-1; 8 positions match TRBD1. V gave up 7 bases and J gave up 7 bases; unmatched junction bases: 5. CDR1 and CDR2 from the germline V gene are SGHTA and FQGTGA. There are 12 residues in the CDR3.

Comment on this clone: Other DNA variants within this sample encode the same CDR3. The chain carries TRBV19 and TRBJ1-3; perhaps TRBD1 as D (6 bases). The CDR3 totals 14 residues. CDR1 is LNHDA and CDR2 is SQIVND in the germline V gene (reference sequence). Trimming stripped 3 bases from V and 1 base from J, with 7 bases between. CDR3 protein: CASSIGQSGNTIYF. The CDR3 coding sequence is TGTGCCAGTAGTATCGGACAGTCTGGAAACACCATATATTTT.

A word on this clone: A read error may produce the germline difference seen at one junction end. The same CDR3 also results from other DNA sequences found in this sample. The chain couples TRBV30 to TRBJ2-7, with 7 bases identical to TRBD2. CDR1 and CDR2 (germline): GTSNPN, SVGIG (reference sequence). The CDR3 consists of 12 residues. The CDR3 sequence is CAWREGRPEQYF. CDR3 bases: TGCGCCTGGAGGGAGGGGCGCCCCGAGCAGTACTTC.

The chain employs TRBV15 and TRBJ2-7; D gene unclear. The CDR3 runs 12 residues. Germline V gene data show CDR1 as LNHNV and CDR2 as YYDKDF (reference sequence). Trimming took off 3 bases at V and 7 bases at J, with 10 bases between the two ends. CDR3 in amino acids: CATSRPGREQYF. DNA of the CDR3: TGTGCCACCAGCAGGCCCGGTAGGGAGCAGTACTTC.

The rearrangement joins TRBV10-3 to TRBJ2-2, with TRBD2 matching 9 bases. With 8 bases clipped from V and 5 bases from J, the junction kept 9 bases outside the gene matches. The CDR3 runs to 15 residues. Germline V CDR1 and CDR2: ENHRY, SYGVKD. The CDR3 DNA follows: TGTGCCATCGGCGCTAGCGGGGTACGAACCGGGGAGCTGTTTTTT. This encodes CAIGASGVRTGELFF.

The CDR3 reads CASSYSGQDTQYF. The DNA of the CDR3 is TGTGCCAGCAGTTACTCAGGTCAGGATACGCAGTATTTT. The J gene is TRBJ2-3, the V gene TRBV6-6; D is undetermined. The V end was cut by 0 bases, the J end by 6 bases, with 7 bases between. CDR1 MNHNY and CDR2 SVGAGI come from the germline V gene (reference sequence). This CDR3 has 13 residues.